This T cell receptor beta chain was recovered during a study of OX40 agonist ivuxolimab in advanced cancers. As for the study in general: The study treated patients with ivuxolimab, an agonistic anti-OX40 (CD134) antibody.

The CDR3 length is 15 residues. Germline CDR1 reads KGHSH; CDR2 reads LQKENI. V lost 0 bases and J lost 2, with 10 bases in between. In the case of this clone: Its specificity is unknown.

Findings of the study overall: Both CD4+ and CD8+ T cell populations in blood had undergone clonal expansion by week 6 at 0.1 to 3.0 mg/kg. On average, CD8+ T cells had more expanded clones than CD4+.

Libraries were prepared by immunoSEQ multiplex PCR; TCRdb keeps only in-frame clonotypes and omits some of them. Found here are under 85,000 clones, 85% to 90% of them singletons; the top ten hold about 0.68%. This clonotype originated in an adult with an advanced solid tumor such as melanoma, head and neck, liver or kidney cancer. This chain links TRBV18 with TRBJ1-2; D may be TRBD1 (5 bases). The sample here was CD4+ or CD8+ T cells sorted from blood, taken in a trial of the OX40 agonist ivuxolimab. The CDR3 nucleotides are TGTGCCAGCTCACCACCGGCCAGGGAGAACTATGGCTACACCTTC. This translates into CASSPPARENYGYTF.